The clone carrying this T cell receptor beta chain appeared many times. The antigen remains undetermined. This entry comes from a study of T cell repertoires in cytomegalovirus infection. Study-wide points: Frequencies of public TCR beta families were cumulated, and this identified carriers of CMV plus the relevant HLA.

TCRdb recomputed calls from the reads with MiXCR, one row per CDR3 protein. Among around 710,000 distinct CDR3 sequences listed, almost 30% were seen once. This sample comprised cultured CD8+ T cells from PBMCs, obtained from culture after CMV antigen stimulation. The receptor was isolated from a human donor in good health (CMV status not recorded). Some clones in this sample may be carry-over from other donors' samples.

The CDR3 DNA sequence: TGTGCCAGCAGCAGATACAGGGGTGGGCTTGCCTCTGGAAACACCATATATTTT. Translating gives CASSRYRGGLASGNTIYF. The J gene is TRBJ1-3, the V gene TRBV7-6, with TRBD1 matching over 7 bases. The CDR3 sequence is 18 residues long. V was pared by 5 bases and J by 0 bases, with 13 bases of the junction left unmatched. Germline CDR1 SGHVS, CDR2 FNYEAQ.